This TCR beta chain was sequenced for a study of blood T cell repertoires in COVID-19. With 2 bases removed from V and 6 bases from J, the gap between germline ends came to 16 bases. The CDR3 runs to 14 residues. Per the germline V gene, CDR1 is GTSNPN and CDR2 is SVGIG (reference sequence). Libraries were prepared by immunoSEQ multiplex PCR; TCRdb keeps only in-frame clonotypes and omits some of them. The sample gives 260,000 or so clones, around four fifths of which show up once; around 3.3% is in the top ten. The gene calls are TRBV30 and TRBJ1-2; perhaps TRBD1 as D (6 bases). The source of this sequence is a woman aged 40 to 50 who had been exposed to COVID-19. The material sequenced was PBMCs or T cells enriched from blood (not recorded which). CDR3 nucleotides: TGTGCCTGGAGTCACGGGGGGGGCCTCGATGGCTACACCTTC. Translated, it gives CAWSHGGGLDGYTF. The whole variable domain, remainder taken from reference TRBV30 and TRBJ1-2, is SQTIHQWPATLVQPVGSPLSLECTVEGTSNPNLYWYRQAAGRGLQLLFYSVGIGQISSEVPQNLSASRPQDRQFILSSKKLLLSDSGFYLCAWSHGGGLDGYTFGSGTRLTVV.